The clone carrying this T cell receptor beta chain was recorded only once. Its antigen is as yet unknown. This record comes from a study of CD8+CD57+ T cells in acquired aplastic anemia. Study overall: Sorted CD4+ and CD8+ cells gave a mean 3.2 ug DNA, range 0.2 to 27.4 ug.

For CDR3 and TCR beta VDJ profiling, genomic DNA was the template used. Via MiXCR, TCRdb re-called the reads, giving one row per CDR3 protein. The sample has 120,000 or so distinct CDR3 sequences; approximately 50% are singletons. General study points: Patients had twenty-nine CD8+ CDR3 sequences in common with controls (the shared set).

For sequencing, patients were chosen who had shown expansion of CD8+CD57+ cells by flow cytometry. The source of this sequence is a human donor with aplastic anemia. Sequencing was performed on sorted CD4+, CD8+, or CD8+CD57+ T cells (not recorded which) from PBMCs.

CDR3 in DNA: TGTGCCATCAGTGAAACCGTGGACCTTCTTGGAGGCTACACCTTC. Its translation is CAISETVDLLGGYTF. The chain combines TRBV10-3 with TRBJ1-2; unclear D gene. In germline, CDR1 is ENHRY, CDR2 SYGVKD. This CDR3 spans 15 amino acids. V lost 3 bases, J lost 8 bases, and 19 bases lay in between.